The present entry profiles one T cell receptor beta chain with its context. Its antigen is unidentified. The data were obtained in a study of regulatory T cells in long-lasting Graves disease. Study results and limitations: When disease was persistent, TRBV28, TRBJ1-2 and TRBJ2-5 were the favored segments.

Trimming took off 1 base at V and 0 bases at J, with 7 bases between the two ends. Germline V lookup: CDR1 SGHTA, CDR2 FQGNSA. This CDR3 spans 14 amino acids. With iRepertoire HTBI primers and Arm-PCR of CDR3 regions, TCR beta libraries were built. MiXCR was run by TCRdb on the multiplex PCR reads, yielding one entry per CDR3 protein. The profile covers roughly 560,000 distinct CDR3 sequences, with around 12% appearing a single time and around 9.3% taken by the ten largest. This sample's time point: newly diagnosed GD, antithyroid drugs for less than 3 months. Isolated PBMC RNA provided the starting material for the TCR library. These data were likewise used in another study, on T cells in Graves' hyperthyroidism and ophthalmopathy. In that study: Blood samples included most of the expanded thyroid clonotypes exceeding 0.001.

This receptor was taken from a woman in her twenties or thirties with Graves disease. The sequencing used peripheral blood mononuclear cells (PBMCs), collected at new diagnosis, from a patient treated with antithyroid drugs. This rearrangement joins TRBV7-2 to TRBJ2-7; D remains ambiguous. The CDR3 loop reads CASSLELVSYEQYF. CDR3 DNA: TGTGCCAGCAGCTTAGAGCTAGTCTCCTACGAGCAGTACTTC.